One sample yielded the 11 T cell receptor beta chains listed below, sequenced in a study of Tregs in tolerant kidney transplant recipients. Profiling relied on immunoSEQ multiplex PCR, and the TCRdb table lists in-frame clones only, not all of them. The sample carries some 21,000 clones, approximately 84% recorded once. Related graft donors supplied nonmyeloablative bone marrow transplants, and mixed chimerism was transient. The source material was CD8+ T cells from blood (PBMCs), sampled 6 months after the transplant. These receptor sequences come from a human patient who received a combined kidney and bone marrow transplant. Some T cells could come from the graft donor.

CDR3 DNA sequence: TGCAGTGCGGAGACAGGGAGCTACACCTTC. Translating gives CSAETGSYTF. The chain couples TRBV20-1 to TRBJ1-2; TRBD1 agrees at 7 bases. Germline CDR1 and CDR2: DFQATT and SNEGSKA (reference sequence). The V segment lost 6 bases and the J segment 9 bases; nucleotides outside the gene matches: 4. This CDR3 region has 10 residues.

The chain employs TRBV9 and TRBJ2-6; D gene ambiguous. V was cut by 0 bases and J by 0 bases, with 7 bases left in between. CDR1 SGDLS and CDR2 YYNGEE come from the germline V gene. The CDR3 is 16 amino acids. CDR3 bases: TGTGCCAGCAGCGTAGATGACACCTCTGGGGCCAACGTCCTGACTTTC. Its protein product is CASSVDDTSGANVLTF.

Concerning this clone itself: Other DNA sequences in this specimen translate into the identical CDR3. The CDR3 DNA follows: TGTGCCAGTAGTATAGCGTCCAGGTCCTATAATTCACCCCTCCACTTT. This translates into CASSIASRSYNSPLHF. The chain uses TRBV19 and TRBJ1-6; no clear D. Trimming pared 1 base from V and 1 base from J, leaving 8 bases between. This CDR3 has 16 residues. From germline, CDR1 is LNHDA and CDR2 SQIVND (reference sequence).

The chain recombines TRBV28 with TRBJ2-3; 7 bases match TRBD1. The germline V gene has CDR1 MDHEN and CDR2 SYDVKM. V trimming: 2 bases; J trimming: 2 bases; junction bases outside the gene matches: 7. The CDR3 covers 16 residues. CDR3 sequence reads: CASSLPTDRATDTQYF. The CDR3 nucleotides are TGTGCCAGCAGTTTACCTACAGACAGGGCCACAGATACGCAGTATTTT.

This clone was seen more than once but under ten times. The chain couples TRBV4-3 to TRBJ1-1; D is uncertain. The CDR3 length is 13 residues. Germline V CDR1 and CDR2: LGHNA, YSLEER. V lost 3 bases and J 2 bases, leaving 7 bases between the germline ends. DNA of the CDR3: TGCGCCAGCAGCCAGCGGCCCAACACTGAAGCTTTCTTT. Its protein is CASSQRPNTEAFF.

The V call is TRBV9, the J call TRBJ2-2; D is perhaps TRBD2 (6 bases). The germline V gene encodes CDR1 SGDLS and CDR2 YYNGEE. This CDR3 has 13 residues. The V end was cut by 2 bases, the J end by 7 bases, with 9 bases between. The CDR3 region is CASSVGGVGELFF. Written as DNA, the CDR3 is TGTGCCAGCAGCGTTGGAGGGGTCGGGGAGCTGTTTTTT.

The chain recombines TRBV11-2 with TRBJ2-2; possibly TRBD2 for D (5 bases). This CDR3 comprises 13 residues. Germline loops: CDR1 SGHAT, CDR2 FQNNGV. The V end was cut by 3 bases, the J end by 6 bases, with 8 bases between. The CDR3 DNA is TGTGCCAGCAGCTTTTGGGGAGCCGGGGAGCTGTTTTTT. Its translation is CASSFWGAGELFF.

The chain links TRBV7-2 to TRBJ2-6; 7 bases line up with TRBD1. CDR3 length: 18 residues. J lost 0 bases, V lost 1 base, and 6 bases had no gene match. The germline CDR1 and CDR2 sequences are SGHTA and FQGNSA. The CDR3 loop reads CASSLVWGQSSGANVLTF. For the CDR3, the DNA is TGTGCCAGCAGCTTAGTCTGGGGACAGAGCTCTGGGGCCAACGTCCTGACTTTC.

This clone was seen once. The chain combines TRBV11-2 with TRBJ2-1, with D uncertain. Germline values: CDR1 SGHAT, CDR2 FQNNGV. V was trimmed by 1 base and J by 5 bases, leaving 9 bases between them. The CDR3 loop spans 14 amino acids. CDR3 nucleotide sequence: TGTGCCAGCAGCTTAGGGGCACGGAACAATGAGCAGTTCTTC. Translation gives CASSLGARNNEQFF.

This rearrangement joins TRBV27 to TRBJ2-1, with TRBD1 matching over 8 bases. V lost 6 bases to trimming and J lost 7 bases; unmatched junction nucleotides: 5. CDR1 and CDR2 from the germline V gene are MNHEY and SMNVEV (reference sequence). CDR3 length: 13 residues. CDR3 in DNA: TGTGCCAGCAGAACAGGGGGTCTGAATGAGCAGTTCTTC. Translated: CASRTGGLNEQFF.

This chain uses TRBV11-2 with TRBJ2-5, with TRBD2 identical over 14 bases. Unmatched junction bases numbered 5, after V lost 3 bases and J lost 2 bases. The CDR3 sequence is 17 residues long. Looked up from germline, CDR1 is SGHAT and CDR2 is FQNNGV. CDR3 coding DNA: TGTGCCAGCAGCTTCCTCTGGACTAGCGGGGGGCAAGAGACCCAGTACTTC. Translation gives CASSFLWTSGGQETQYF.